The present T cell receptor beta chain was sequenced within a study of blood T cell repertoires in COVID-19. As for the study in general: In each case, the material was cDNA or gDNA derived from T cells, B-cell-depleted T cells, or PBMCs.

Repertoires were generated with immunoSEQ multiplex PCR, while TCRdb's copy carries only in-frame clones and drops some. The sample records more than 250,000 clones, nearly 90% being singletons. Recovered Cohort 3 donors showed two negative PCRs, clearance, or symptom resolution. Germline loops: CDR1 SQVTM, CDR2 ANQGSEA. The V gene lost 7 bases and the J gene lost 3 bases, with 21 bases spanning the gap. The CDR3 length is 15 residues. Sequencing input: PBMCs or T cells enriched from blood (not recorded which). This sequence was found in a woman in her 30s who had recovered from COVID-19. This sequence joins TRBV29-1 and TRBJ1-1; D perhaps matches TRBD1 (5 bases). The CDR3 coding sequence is TGCAGCGCAGCCGGGGAGGCAGGGAAGTACACTGAAGCTTTCTTT. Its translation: CSAAGEAGKYTEAFF.